The clone carrying this T cell receptor (beta chain) is a singleton in its sample. Only in-frame clones appear in the TCRdb table, and some are missing; sequencing was by immunoSEQ multiplex PCR. The sample has 15,000 to 20,000 clones; roughly 70% are singletons. This specimen comes from a study of OX40 agonist ivuxolimab in advanced cancers. The overall study: Given to patients was ivuxolimab, an agonistic anti-OX40 (CD134) antibody. Aged 23 to 79 with a mean of 60 years, they were about 83% male.

The cohort excluded patients with autoimmune disease history or systemic immunosuppression. Sequenced material: CD4+ or CD8+ T cells sorted from blood, taken in a trial of the OX40 agonist ivuxolimab. The TCR was taken from an adult with an advanced solid tumor such as melanoma, head and neck, liver or kidney cancer.

Written as DNA, the CDR3 is TGTGCCAGTAACCAGCGGGAGGGCGATACGCAGTATTTT. This translates into CASNQREGDTQYF. This rearrangement joins TRBV19 to TRBJ2-3; 10 bases map to TRBD2. The ends lost 7 bases at V and 6 bases at J; junction bases unmatched: 4. The CDR3 spans 13 residues. Germline CDR1 LNHDA, CDR2 SQIVND (reference sequence).